This T cell receptor beta chain was captured in a study of patients and donors after allogeneic stem cell transplantation. The CDR3 covers 13 residues. With 5 bases clipped from V and 4 bases from J, the junction kept 4 bases outside the gene matches. CDR1 SGHTA and CDR2 FQGTGA come from the germline V gene. One entry per CDR3 protein results from TCRdb running MiXCR on the RT-PCR reads. The data hold about 160,000 distinct CDR3 sequences, with approximately 37% observed a single time. Sequenced input: blood, either unsorted or a sorted T cell fraction (not recorded which). The clonotype comes from a human donor who was either an allogeneic HSCT recipient or a stem cell or donor lymphocyte infusion donor (not recorded which). It is not recorded whose cells these are; they may come from a transplant donor. The chain uses TRBV7-3 and TRBJ1-1, with TRBD1 matching 7 bases. CDR3 DNA: TGTGCCAGCAGCCCACAGGGGTTCACTGAAGCTTTCTTT. This translates into CASSPQGFTEAFF.